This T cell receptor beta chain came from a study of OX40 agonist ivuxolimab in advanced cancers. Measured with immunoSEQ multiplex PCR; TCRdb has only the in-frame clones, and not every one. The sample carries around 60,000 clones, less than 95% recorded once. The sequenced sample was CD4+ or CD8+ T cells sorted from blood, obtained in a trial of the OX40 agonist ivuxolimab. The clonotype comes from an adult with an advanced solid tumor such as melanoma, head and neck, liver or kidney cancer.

The CDR3 loop reads CASSVNRENEQFF. The CDR3 bases are TGTGCCAGCAGCGTAAATCGGGAAAATGAGCAGTTCTTC. The V gene is TRBV9, the J gene TRBJ2-1; D may be TRBD2 (5 bases). Germline V gene lookup returns CDR1 SGDLS and CDR2 YYNGEE. The CDR3 extends over 13 amino acids. The V end was cut by 1 base, the J end by 7 bases, with 9 bases between.